This passage covers 17 T cell receptor beta chains from one sample sequenced in a study of graft-versus-host responses after intestinal transplantation. Method: immunoSEQ multiplex PCR; TCRdb's copy keeps in-frame clones and lacks some. The data hold 10,000 or so clones, with around 27% observed a single time. Here the sequenced sample was alloreactive CD4+ T cells from a mixed lymphocyte reaction culture, taken before intestinal transplant. Subset described: CFSE-low proliferating T cells sorted from approximately six-day pre-transplant mixed lymphocyte reaction (GvH or HvG direction). The receptors were gathered from a human patient who received an intestinal transplant.

The chain links TRBV7-6 to TRBJ2-3; 7 bases line up with TRBD1. Germline CDR1 is SGHVS and CDR2 is FNYEAQ. The CDR3 spans 15 residues. Trimming at V came to 3 bases and at J to 2 bases, leaving 5 bases not matched to a gene. The CDR3 DNA follows: TGTGCCAGCAGCTTCTACAGGGGTCCCACAGATACGCAGTATTTT. This encodes CASSFYRGPTDTQYF. Using reference TRBV7-6 and TRBJ2-3 for the parts outside the CDR3, the full variable domain is GAGVSQSPRYKVTKRGQDVALRCDPISGHVSLYWYRQALGQGPEFLTYFNYEAQQDKSGLPNDRFSAERPEGSISTLTIQRTEQRDSAMYRCASSFYRGPTDTQYFGPGTRLTVL.

The chain combines TRBV9 with TRBJ1-5; a possible D gene is TRBD1 (5 bases). The CDR3 totals 14 residues. CDR1 is SGDLS and CDR2 is YYNGEE in the germline V gene. The V and J ends lost 0 bases and 6 bases respectively, with 10 bases between them. The CDR3 region has the DNA TGTGCCAGCAGCGTAGGGTCGGGGGGTCAGCCCCAGCATTTT. Its translation is CASSVGSGGQPQHF.

This clone was counted between two and nine times. The rearrangement uses TRBV29-1 and TRBJ2-7; 10 bases map to TRBD1. This CDR3 has 15 amino acids. With 1 base clipped from V and 0 bases from J, the junction kept 3 bases outside the gene matches. Germline loops: CDR1 SQVTM, CDR2 ANQGSEA. The CDR3 DNA sequence: TGCAGCGTTGAAGTCGGGACAGGGGTCTCCTACGAGCAGTACTTC. As protein: CSVEVGTGVSYEQYF.

The chain carries TRBV19 and TRBJ2-1; D is unresolved. Trimming removed 5 bases at V and 0 bases at J, with 5 bases between. The CDR3 spans 13 residues. Germline loops: CDR1 LNHDA, CDR2 SQIVND (reference sequence). CDR3 loop: CASSLSSYNEQFF. The DNA of the CDR3 is TGTGCCAGTAGTTTGAGCTCCTACAATGAGCAGTTCTTC.

By proportion, this clone is medium-sized. The chain combines TRBV28 with TRBJ2-5, with 7 nucleotides matching TRBD1. Losses at the gene ends were 3 bases for V and 0 bases for J; bases not matched to a gene: 4. The CDR3 runs 15 residues. CDR1 is MDHEN and CDR2 is SYDVKM in the germline V gene. CDR3 loop: CASSFLQGHQETQYF. The CDR3 DNA reads as TGTGCCAGCAGTTTCCTACAGGGGCACCAAGAGACCCAGTACTTC.

In this sample, this clone turned up a few times. The chain joins TRBV7-9 to TRBJ2-5; the match to TRBD2 covers 15 bases. The germline V gene has CDR1 SEHNR and CDR2 FQNEAQ (reference sequence). V was clipped by 6 bases and J by 5 bases; unmatched bases: 7. CDR3 length: 16 amino acids. This chain's CDR3 is CASSWTSGRAGETQYF. In nucleotides, the CDR3 is TGTGCCAGCAGTTGGACTAGCGGGAGGGCCGGGGAGACCCAGTACTTC. The full variable domain, completed using reference TRBV7-9 and TRBJ2-5, is DTGVSQNPRHKITKRGQNVTFRCDPISEHNRLYWYRQTLGQGPEFLTYFQNEAQLEKSRLLSDRFSAERPKGSFSTLEIQRTEQGDSAMYLCASSWTSGRAGETQYFGPGTRLLVL.

This clone qualifies as medium-sized (0.01 to 0.1%). The chain has TRBV12-5 and TRBJ1-3, with 10 positions matching TRBD1. The length of the CDR3 is 13 residues. The V and J ends lost 6 bases and 8 bases, in that order; junction bases with no gene match: 4. Germline V gene data show CDR1 as LGHNT and CDR2 as FRNRAP. CDR3 coding DNA: TGTGCTAGTGGCGCGGGACAGGGGTACACCATATATTTT. Translation gives CASGAGQGYTIYF. The entire variable domain, with the rest obtained from reference TRBV12-5 and TRBJ1-3, is as follows: DARVTQTPRHKVTEMGQEVTMRCQPILGHNTVFWYRQTMMQGLELLAYFRNRAPLDDSGMPKDRFSAEMPDATLATLKIQPSEPRDSAVYFCASGAGQGYTIYFGEGSWLTVV.

Only a few counts were recorded for this clone. The rearrangement joins TRBV14 to TRBJ1-2, with D hard to call. The CDR3 sequence is 17 residues long. Trimming removed 4 bases from V and 2 bases from J, with 20 bases in between. CDR1 and CDR2 (germline): SGHDN, FVKESK. The CDR3 DNA sequence: TGTGCCAGCAGCCCCCCGCGGCAGCCGATCTTGAACTATGGCTACACCTTC. Translation gives CASSPPRQPILNYGYTF. The full variable domain, with the rest looked up from reference TRBV14 and TRBJ1-2, is EAGVTQFPSHSVIEKGQTVTLRCDPISGHDNLYWYRRVMGKEIKFLLHFVKESKQDESGMPNNRFLAERTGGTYSTLKVQPAELEDSGVYFCASSPPRQPILNYGYTFGSGTRLTVV.

In its sample, this clone ranks as medium-sized. The rearrangement joins TRBV4-2 to TRBJ2-7; 7 nucleotides align to TRBD2. Germline lookup yields CDR1 LGHNA and CDR2 YNFKEQ. The CDR3 contains 16 residues. V gave up 0 bases and J gave up 0 bases; unmatched junction bases: 5. This chain's CDR3 is CASSQEVLAASYEQYF. CDR3 coding DNA: TGTGCCAGCAGCCAAGAGGTCCTAGCGGCCTCCTACGAGCAGTACTTC.

The sample holds one count of this clone. Germline and junction disagree at one end, which may indicate a read error. J is TRBJ2-3 and V is TRBV7-7; 8 positions agree with TRBD1. Germline values: CDR1 SSHAT, CDR2 FNYEAQ (reference sequence). CDR3 length: 14 residues. This CDR3 is CASSSGQGTDTQYF. As DNA, the CDR3 is TGTGCTAGCAGCTCAGGACAGGGTACAGATACGCAGTATTTT.

In its sample, this clone was seen a few times. The chain uses TRBV2 and TRBJ1-1, with D uncertain. The CDR3 spans 10 residues. From germline, CDR1 is SNHLY and CDR2 FYNNEI. V lost 4 bases, J lost 7 bases, and 4 bases lay in between. The CDR3 loop is CASSGVEAFF. CDR3 in DNA: TGTGCCAGCAGTGGAGTTGAAGCTTTCTTT.

This clone appeared a few times. The V and J genes are TRBV7-9 and TRBJ2-1; 7 bases are shared with TRBD2. Germline CDR1 is SEHNR and CDR2 is FQNEAQ (reference sequence). The CDR3 has 14 amino acids. V dropped 4 bases and J dropped 2; count of bases not matched to a gene: 2. The CDR3 DNA reads TGTGCCAGCAGCTCGACTAGCACCTACAATGAGCAGTTCTTC. This codes for CASSSTSTYNEQFF.

This clone was counted a few times. The chain carries TRBV27 and TRBJ2-7; D perhaps matches TRBD2 (6 bases). The CDR3 loop spans 15 amino acids. Germline CDR1 is MNHEY and CDR2 is SMNVEV (reference sequence). With 5 bases removed from V and 3 bases from J, the gap between germline ends came to 17 bases. The CDR3 bases are TGTGCCAGCAGTCTGGCTGGGCTAGCGATCTACGAGCAGTACTTC. Protein: CASSLAGLAIYEQYF.

This chain connects TRBV28 to TRBJ2-7; TRBD1 might be the D (5 bases). V lost 3 bases and J 2 bases, leaving 11 bases between the germline ends. This CDR3 spans 14 amino acids. The V gene's germline CDR1 is MDHEN and CDR2 SYDVKM. The CDR3 sequence is CASSLGRVTYEQYF. The CDR3 DNA reads TGTGCCAGCAGTTTGGGCAGGGTGACCTACGAGCAGTACTTC. The full variable domain, with the rest looked up from reference TRBV28 and TRBJ2-7, is DVKVTQSSRYLVKRTGEKVFLECVQDMDHENMFWYRQDPGLGLRLIYFSYDVKMKEKGDIPEGYSVSREKKERFSLILESASTNQTSMYLCASSLGRVTYEQYFGPGTRLTVT.

This clone was counted only a few times. The CDR3 DNA follows: TGTGCCAGCACGGACAGCTACGAGCAGTACTTC. Translation: CASTDSYEQYF. This chain connects TRBV25-1 to TRBJ2-7, with D maybe TRBD1 (6 bases). This CDR3 region has 11 residues. V gave up 7 bases and J gave up 3 bases, with 7 bases separating them. Germline CDR1 is MGHDK and CDR2 is SYGVNS.

The V and J genes are TRBV6-5 and TRBJ2-7; D not certain. This CDR3 comprises 12 residues. V lost 2 bases to trimming and J lost 6 bases, with 8 bases between them. The germline V gene encodes CDR1 MNHEY and CDR2 SVGAGI. CDR3 amino acids: CASSYTVGEQYF. The DNA for the CDR3 is TGTGCCAGCAGTTACACAGTGGGCGAGCAGTACTTC.

The sample holds a few counts of this clone. This chain joins TRBV6-5 and TRBJ1-1; no clear D. This CDR3 contains 12 residues. Germline values: CDR1 MNHEY, CDR2 SVGAGI. With 9 bases removed from V and 3 bases from J, the gap between germline ends came to 11 bases. The CDR3 is CASDGEYTEAFF. The CDR3 DNA reads as TGTGCCAGTGATGGGGAATACACTGAAGCTTTCTTT.